This is a list of T cell receptor beta chains from one sample in a study of T cells in Graves' hyperthyroidism and ophthalmopathy. Via MiXCR, TCRdb re-called the multiplex PCR reads, giving one row per CDR3 protein. The sample comprises approximately 640,000 distinct CDR3 sequences, 15% to 20% of which are singletons, and roughly a sixth rests with the top ten. The sequencing input was blood. The receptors shown here come from a man aged 45-60 years with Graves' hyperthyroidism. CDR3s include the opening cysteine and the closing phenylalanine or tryptophan. A D gene is named only where the DNA matches it firmly. Size values are once, few and many counts, or a class for expanded clones, and some rows have none.

j_call clone_size v_call d_call cdr3_aa cdr3_nt
TRBJ2-7 many TRBV12-3/TRBV12-4 TRBD1 CASHGSERNRDRVFSGGEQYF TGTGCCTCACATGGCTCCGAGCGAAACCGGGACAGGGTCTTCTCGGGCGGCGAGCAGTACTTC
TRBJ1-1 many TRBV12-3/TRBV12-4 TRBD1 CASSHSDRGQAFF TGTGCCAGCAGTCACTCCGACAGGGGGCAAGCTTTCTTT
TRBJ1-2 many TRBV28 TRBD1 CASRTGEYGYTF TGTGCCAGCAGGACAGGGGAATACGGCTACACCTTC
TRBJ2-7 many TRBV28 NA CASSSPNEQYF TGTGCCAGCAGTTCACCTAACGAGCAGTACTTC
TRBJ2-1 NA TRBV27 NA CASSLSVQGAGIHEQFF TGTGCCAGCAGTTTATCCGTCCAGGGTGCGGGGATCCATGAGCAGTTCTTC
TRBJ2-2 NA TRBV7-2 NA CASSPQLRRNTGELFF TGTGCCAGCAGCCCCCAACTACGCCGGAACACCGGGGAGCTGTTTTTT
TRBJ2-7 few TRBV3-1 TRBD1 CASSPGQVPGEQYF TGTGCCAGCAGCCCGGGACAGGTGCCGGGGGAGCAGTACTTC
TRBJ2-1 many TRBV27 NA CASRIGTPYLYNEQFF TGTGCCAGCAGGATAGGGACACCCTACCTTTACAATGAGCAGTTCTTC
TRBJ2-3 few TRBV20-1 NA CSARVEGAASDTQYF TGCAGTGCTAGAGTGGAAGGAGCGGCCTCAGATACGCAGTATTTT
TRBJ2-7 few TRBV29-1 TRBD2 CSALLAGGPGEQYF TGCAGCGCCTTACTAGCGGGAGGGCCGGGCGAGCAGTACTTC
TRBJ2-6 many TRBV15 NA CATSRDSGTGANVLTF TGTGCCACCAGCAGAGATAGTGGAACTGGGGCCAACGTCCTGACTTTC
TRBJ1-1 many TRBV11-2 NA CASSLHQGSAEAFF TGTGCCAGCAGCTTACATCAGGGGTCCGCTGAAGCTTTCTTT
TRBJ1-1 NA TRBV6-2/TRBV6-3 NA CASSYSSGFTEAFF TGTGCCAGCAGTTACAGCTCAGGGTTCACTGAAGCTTTCTTT
TRBJ2-7 many TRBV5-1 TRBD1 CASSPRDSVLYEQYF TGCGCCAGCAGCCCCAGGGACAGCGTGTTGTACGAGCAGTACTTC